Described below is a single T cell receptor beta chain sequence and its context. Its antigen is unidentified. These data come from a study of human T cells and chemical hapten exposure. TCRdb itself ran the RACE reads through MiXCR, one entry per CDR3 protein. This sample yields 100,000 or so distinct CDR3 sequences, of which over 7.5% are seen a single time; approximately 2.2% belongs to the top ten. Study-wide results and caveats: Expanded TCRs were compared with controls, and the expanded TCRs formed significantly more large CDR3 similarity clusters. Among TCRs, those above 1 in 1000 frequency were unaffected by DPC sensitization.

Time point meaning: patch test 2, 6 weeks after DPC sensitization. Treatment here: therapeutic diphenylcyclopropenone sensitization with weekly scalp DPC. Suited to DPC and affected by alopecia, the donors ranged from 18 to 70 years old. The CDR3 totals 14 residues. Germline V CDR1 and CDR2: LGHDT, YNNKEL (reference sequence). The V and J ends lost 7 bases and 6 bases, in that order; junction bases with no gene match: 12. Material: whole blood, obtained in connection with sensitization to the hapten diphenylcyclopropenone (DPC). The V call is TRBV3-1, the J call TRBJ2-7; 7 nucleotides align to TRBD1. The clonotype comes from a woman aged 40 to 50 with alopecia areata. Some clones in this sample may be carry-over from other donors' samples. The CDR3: CASTNWDSPTEQYF. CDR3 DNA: TGTGCCAGCACCAACTGGGACAGCCCTACCGAGCAGTACTTC.